The table lists the clone carrying this T cell receptor (beta chain) with a few counts. Its specificity is unknown. This sample is drawn from a study of CD8 T cells in ankylosing spondylitis. Findings and caveats of the study: Enrichment of disease-linked clones was reportedly significant in matched ankylosing spondylitis synovial fluid. Characteristic, it appeared, of ankylosing spondylitis blood was a TCR beta motif of several highly homologous variants.

Via MiXCR, TCRdb re-called the 5' RACE reads, giving one row per CDR3 protein. The data show 250,000 to 350,000 distinct CDR3 sequences, under 8.5% seen once. Germline CDR1 and CDR2: SEHNR and FQNEAQ (reference sequence). The V end lost 2 bases, the J end lost 7 bases, and 8 bases lay between the germline ends. The CDR3 runs to 12 residues. Sequenced input: blood, either unsorted or a sorted T cell fraction (not recorded which). The V gene is TRBV7-9, the J gene TRBJ2-5; D is unclear. The receptor was derived from a male donor with ankylosing spondylitis. DNA for the CDR3: TGTGCCAGCAGCTTATTAGCCAGGACCCAGTACTTC. This translates into CASSLLARTQYF. Based on the CDR3 plus reference TRBV7-9 and TRBJ2-5, the full variable domain is DTGVSQNPRHKITKRGQNVTFRCDPISEHNRLYWYRQTLGQGPEFLTYFQNEAQLEKSRLLSDRFSAERPKGSFSTLEIQRTEQGDSAMYLCASSLLARTQYFGPGTRLLVL.